This paragraph covers one T cell receptor beta chain sequence. Its matching antigen is unknown. Trimming removed 2 bases at V and 2 bases at J, with 15 bases between. Germline loops: CDR1 MGHRA, CDR2 YSYEKL. This CDR3 has 17 residues. This record comes from a study of Ad26.COV2.S vaccination and SARS-CoV-2 variants. Study context: Dosing was one shot or two shots 56 days apart.

Treatment given: 19 received Ad26.COV2.S at low or high dose, single or two shots; five or six received placebo; per-sample allocation not given. Day 63 following the first vaccine or placebo injection was when the samples were taken. Donation came from an adult in Boston who was aged 18-55 years. Broader study findings: Using TCR breadth and depth analyses may have led to underestimated total T cell responses.

TCRdb's copy holds only in-frame clones and misses some; the assay was immunoSEQ multiplex PCR. This sample has hundreds of thousands of clones; roughly 89% occur once, and the top ten carry around 5.3%. The TCR sequence derives from a person aged 18-65 years who received the Ad26.COV2.S COVID-19 vaccine or a placebo. The sequencing here drew on peripheral blood, taken in a trial of Ad26.COV2.S vaccine versus placebo. The J gene is TRBJ1-4, the V gene TRBV4-1; TRBD1 is a possible D gene (5 bases). CDR3 bases: TGCGCCAGCAGCCAAAGGACACCCGTCCCCACTAATGAAAAACTGTTTTTT. Translation gives CASSQRTPVPTNEKLFF.